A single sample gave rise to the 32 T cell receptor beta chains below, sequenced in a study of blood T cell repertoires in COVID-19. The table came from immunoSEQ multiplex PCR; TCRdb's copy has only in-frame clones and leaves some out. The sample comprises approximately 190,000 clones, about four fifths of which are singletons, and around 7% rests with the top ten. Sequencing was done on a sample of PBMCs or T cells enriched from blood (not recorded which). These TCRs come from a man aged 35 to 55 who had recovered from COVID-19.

The CDR3 sequence is CASSLALGQFEQYF. CDR3 DNA: TGTGCCAGCAGCTTGGCACTGGGGCAGTTCGAGCAGTACTTC. The chain is built from TRBV5-6 and TRBJ2-7; tentative D call: TRBD1 (5 bases). In germline, CDR1 is SGHDT, CDR2 YYEEEE. The CDR3 has 14 residues. V was shortened by 0 bases and J by 6 bases, with 13 bases between the two germline ends.

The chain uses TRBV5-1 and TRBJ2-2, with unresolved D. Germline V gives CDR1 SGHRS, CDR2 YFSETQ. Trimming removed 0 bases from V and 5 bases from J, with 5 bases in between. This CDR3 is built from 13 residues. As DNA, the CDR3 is TGCGCCAGCAGCTTGGGAGGTACCGGGGAGCTGTTTTTT. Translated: CASSLGGTGELFF. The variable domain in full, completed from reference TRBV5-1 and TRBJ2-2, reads KAGVTQTPRYLIKTRGQQVTLSCSPISGHRSVSWYQQTPGQGLQFLFEYFSETQRNKGNFPGRFSGRQFSNSRSEMNVSTLELGDSALYLCASSLGGTGELFFGEGSRLTVL.

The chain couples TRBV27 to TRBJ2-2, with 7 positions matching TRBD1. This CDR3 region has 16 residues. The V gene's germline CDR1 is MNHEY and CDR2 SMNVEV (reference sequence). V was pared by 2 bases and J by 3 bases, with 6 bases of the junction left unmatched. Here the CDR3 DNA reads TGTGCCAGCAGTTTAGTGGGGACAGAGTACACCGGGGAGCTGTTTTTT. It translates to CASSLVGTEYTGELFF.

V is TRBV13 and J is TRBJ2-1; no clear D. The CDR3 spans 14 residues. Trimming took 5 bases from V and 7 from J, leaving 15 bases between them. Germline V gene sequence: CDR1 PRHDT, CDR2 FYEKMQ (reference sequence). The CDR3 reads CASSPTNLRNEQFF. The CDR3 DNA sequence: TGTGCCAGCAGCCCCACTAATCTCCGGAATGAGCAGTTCTTC.

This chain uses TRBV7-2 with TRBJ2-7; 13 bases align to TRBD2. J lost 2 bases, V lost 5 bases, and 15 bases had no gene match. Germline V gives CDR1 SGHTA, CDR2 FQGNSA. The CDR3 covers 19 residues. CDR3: CASSPGKGLAGRQTYEQYF. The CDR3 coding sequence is TGTGCCAGCAGCCCAGGGAAGGGACTAGCGGGACGCCAGACCTACGAGCAGTACTTC.

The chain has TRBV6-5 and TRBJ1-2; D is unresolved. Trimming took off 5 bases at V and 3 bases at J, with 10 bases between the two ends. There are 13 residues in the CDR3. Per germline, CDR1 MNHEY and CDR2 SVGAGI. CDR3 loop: CASSHGRDYGYTF. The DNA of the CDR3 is TGTGCCAGCAGTCACGGGAGGGACTATGGCTACACCTTC.

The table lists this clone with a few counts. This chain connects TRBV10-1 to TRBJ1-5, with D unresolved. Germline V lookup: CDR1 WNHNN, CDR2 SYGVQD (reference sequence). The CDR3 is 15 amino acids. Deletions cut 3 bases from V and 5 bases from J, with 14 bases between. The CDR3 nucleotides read TGCGCCAGCAGTGAAGAGGTGGCTTGGGATCAGCCCCAGCATTTT. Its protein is CASSEEVAWDQPQHF.

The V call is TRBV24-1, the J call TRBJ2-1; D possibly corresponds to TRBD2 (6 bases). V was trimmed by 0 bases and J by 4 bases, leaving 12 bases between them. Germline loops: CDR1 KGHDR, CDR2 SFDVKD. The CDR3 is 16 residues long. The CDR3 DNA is TGTGCCACCAGTGATTTGACTAGCTTAGGTTACAATGAGCAGTTCTTC. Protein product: CATSDLTSLGYNEQFF.

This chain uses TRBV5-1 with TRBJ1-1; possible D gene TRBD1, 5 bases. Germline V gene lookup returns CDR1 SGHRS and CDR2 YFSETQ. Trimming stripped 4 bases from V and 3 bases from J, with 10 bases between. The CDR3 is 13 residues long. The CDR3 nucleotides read TGCGCCAGCAGCATTACAGGTTACACTGAAGCTTTCTTT. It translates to CASSITGYTEAFF.

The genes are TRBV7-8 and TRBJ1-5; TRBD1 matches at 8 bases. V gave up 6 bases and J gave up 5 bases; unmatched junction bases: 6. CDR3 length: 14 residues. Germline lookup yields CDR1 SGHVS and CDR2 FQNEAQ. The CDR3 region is CASSSRDRYQPQHF. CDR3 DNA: TGTGCCAGCAGTTCGCGGGACAGGTATCAGCCCCAGCATTTT. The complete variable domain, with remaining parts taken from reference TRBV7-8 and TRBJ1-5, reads GAGVSQSPRYKVAKRGQDVALRCDPISGHVSLFWYQQALGQGPEFLTYFQNEAQLDKSGLPSDRFFAERPEGSVSTLKIQRTQQEDSAVYLCASSSRDRYQPQHFGDGTRLSIL.

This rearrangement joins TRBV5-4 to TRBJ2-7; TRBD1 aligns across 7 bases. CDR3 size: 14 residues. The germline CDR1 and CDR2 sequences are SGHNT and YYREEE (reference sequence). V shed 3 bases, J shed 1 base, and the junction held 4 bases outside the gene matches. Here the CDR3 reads CASSWETGSYEQYF. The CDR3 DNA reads TGTGCCAGCAGCTGGGAGACAGGGTCCTACGAGCAGTACTTC. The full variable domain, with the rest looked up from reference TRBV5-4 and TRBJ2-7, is ETGVTQSPTHLIKTRGQQVTLRCSSQSGHNTVSWYQQALGQGPQFIFQYYREEENGRGNFPPRFSGLQFPNYSSELNVNALELDDSALYLCASSWETGSYEQYFGPGTRLTVT.

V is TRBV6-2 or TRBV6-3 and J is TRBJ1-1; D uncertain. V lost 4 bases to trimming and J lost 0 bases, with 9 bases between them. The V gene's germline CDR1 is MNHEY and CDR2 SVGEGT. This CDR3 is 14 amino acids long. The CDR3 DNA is TGTGCCAGCAGTTTAACGGGAATGAACACTGAAGCTTTCTTT. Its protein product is CASSLTGMNTEAFF.

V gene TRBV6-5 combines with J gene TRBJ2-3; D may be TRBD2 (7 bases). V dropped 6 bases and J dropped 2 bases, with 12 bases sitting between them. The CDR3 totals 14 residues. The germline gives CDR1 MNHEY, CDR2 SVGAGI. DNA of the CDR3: TGTGCCAGCAGGAAGGGGGGGAACACAGATACGCAGTATTTT. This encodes CASRKGGNTDTQYF.

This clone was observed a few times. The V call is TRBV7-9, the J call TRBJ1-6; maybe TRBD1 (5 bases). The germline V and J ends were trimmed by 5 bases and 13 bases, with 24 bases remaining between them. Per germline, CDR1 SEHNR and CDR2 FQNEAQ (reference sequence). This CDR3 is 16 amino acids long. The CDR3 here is CASSPKGQAGNGPLHF. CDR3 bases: TGTGCCAGCAGCCCCAAGGGGCAGGCCGGAAACGGGCCCCTCCACTTT.

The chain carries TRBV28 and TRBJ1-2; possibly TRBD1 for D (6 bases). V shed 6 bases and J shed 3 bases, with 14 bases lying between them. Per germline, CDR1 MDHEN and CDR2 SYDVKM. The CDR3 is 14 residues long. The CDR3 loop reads CASRAGVRDYGYTF. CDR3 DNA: TGTGCCAGCAGAGCAGGGGTGCGGGACTATGGCTACACCTTC.

The CDR3 reads CASSLGTLVTNEKLFF. In nucleotides, the CDR3 is TGTGCCAGCAGCTTAGGGACACTGGTTACAAATGAAAAACTGTTTTTT. This chain connects TRBV7-6 to TRBJ1-4, with a possible D match to TRBD1 (5 bases). CDR3 size: 16 residues. The V gene's germline CDR1 is SGHVS and CDR2 FNYEAQ. Trimming stripped 1 base from V and 5 bases from J, with 14 bases between.

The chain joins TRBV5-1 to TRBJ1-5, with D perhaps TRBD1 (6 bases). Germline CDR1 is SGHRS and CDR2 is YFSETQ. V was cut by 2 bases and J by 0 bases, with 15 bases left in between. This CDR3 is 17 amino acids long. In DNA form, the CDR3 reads TGCGCCAGCAGCTTAAGTCCGATACAGGGTAGCAATCAGCCCCAGCATTTT. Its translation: CASSLSPIQGSNQPQHF.

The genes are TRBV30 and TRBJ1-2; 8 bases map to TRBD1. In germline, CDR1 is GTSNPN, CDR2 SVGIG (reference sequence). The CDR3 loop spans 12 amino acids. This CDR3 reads CAADRGGYGYTF. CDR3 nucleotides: TGTGCTGCTGACAGGGGAGGGTATGGCTACACCTTC. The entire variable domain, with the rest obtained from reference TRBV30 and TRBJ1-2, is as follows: SQTIHQWPATLVQPVGSPLSLECTVEGTSNPNLYWYRQAAGRGLQLLFYSVGIGQISSEVPQNLSASRPQDRQFILSSKKLLLSDSGFYLCAADRGGYGYTFGSGTRLTVV.

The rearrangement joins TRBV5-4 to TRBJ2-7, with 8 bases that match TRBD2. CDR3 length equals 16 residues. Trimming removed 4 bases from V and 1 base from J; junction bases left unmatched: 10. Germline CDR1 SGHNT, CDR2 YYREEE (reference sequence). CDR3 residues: CASSPGGGGRSYEQYF. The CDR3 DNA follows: TGTGCCAGCAGCCCGGGAGGGGGAGGTCGATCCTACGAGCAGTACTTC.

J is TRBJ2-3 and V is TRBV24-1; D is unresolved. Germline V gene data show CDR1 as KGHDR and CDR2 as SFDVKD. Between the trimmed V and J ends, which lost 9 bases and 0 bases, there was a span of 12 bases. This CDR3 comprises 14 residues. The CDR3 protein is CATASPGSTDTQYF. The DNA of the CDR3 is TGTGCCACCGCCTCTCCAGGCAGCACAGATACGCAGTATTTT.

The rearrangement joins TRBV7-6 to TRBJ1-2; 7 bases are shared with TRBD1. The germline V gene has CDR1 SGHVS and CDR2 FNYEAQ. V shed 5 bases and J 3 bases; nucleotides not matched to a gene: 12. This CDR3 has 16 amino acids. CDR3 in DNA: TGTGCCAGCAGCCCAGAACAATCCAGGGGGTACTATGGCTACACCTTC. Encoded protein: CASSPEQSRGYYGYTF. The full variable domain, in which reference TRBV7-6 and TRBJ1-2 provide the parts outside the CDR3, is GAGVSQSPRYKVTKRGQDVALRCDPISGHVSLYWYRQALGQGPEFLTYFNYEAQQDKSGLPNDRFSAERPEGSISTLTIQRTEQRDSAMYRCASSPEQSRGYYGYTFGSGTRLTVV.

CDR3 amino acids: CASSMFQGDDTGELFF. The DNA for the CDR3 is TGTGCCAGTAGTATGTTCCAGGGGGATGACACCGGGGAGCTGTTTTTT. This chain connects TRBV19 to TRBJ2-2, with TRBD1 matching 7 bases. Germline CDR1 and CDR2: LNHDA and SQIVND (reference sequence). Trimming removed 3 bases from V and 3 bases from J; junction bases left unmatched: 7. The CDR3 has 16 amino acids.

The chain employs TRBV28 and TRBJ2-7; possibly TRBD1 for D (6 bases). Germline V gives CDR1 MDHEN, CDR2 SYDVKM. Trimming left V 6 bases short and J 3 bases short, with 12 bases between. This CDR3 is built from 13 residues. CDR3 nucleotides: TGTGCCAGCAGGCCCGGGACAAGCTACGAGCAGTACTTC. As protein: CASRPGTSYEQYF.

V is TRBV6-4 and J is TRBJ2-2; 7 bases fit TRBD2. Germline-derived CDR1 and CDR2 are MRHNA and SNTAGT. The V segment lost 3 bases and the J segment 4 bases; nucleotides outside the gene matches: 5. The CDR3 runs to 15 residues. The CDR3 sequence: CASSEEGGGTGELFF. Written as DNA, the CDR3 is TGTGCCAGCAGTGAGGAGGGCGGGGGCACCGGGGAGCTGTTTTTT.

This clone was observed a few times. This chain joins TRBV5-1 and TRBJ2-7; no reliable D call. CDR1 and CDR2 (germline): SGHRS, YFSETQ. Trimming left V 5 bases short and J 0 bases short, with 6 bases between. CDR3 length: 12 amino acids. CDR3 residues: CASSGSSYEQYF. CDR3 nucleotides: TGCGCCAGCAGTGGTAGCTCCTACGAGCAGTACTTC.

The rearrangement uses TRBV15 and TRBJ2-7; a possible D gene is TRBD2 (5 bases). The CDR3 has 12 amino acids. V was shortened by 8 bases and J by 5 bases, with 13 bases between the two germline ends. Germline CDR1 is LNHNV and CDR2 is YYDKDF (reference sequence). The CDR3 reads CATSLTGNEQYF. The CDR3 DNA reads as TGTGCCACCTCCTTAACGGGGAACGAGCAGTACTTC.

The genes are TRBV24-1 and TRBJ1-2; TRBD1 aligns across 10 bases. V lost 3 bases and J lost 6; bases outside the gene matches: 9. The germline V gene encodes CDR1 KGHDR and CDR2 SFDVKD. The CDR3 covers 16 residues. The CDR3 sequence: CATSDGLGTGDDGYTF. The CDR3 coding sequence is TGTGCCACCAGTGATGGACTCGGGACAGGGGATGATGGCTACACCTTC.

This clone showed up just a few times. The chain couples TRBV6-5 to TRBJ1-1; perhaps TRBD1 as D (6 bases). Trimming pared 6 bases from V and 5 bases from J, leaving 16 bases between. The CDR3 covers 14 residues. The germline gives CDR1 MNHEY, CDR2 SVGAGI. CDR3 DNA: TGTGCCAGCAGCCGGGACATTAGCTCGACTGAAGCTTTCTTT. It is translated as CASSRDISSTEAFF.

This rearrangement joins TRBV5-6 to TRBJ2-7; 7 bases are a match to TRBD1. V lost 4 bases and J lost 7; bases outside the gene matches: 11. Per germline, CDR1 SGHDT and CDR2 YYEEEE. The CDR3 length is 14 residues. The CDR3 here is CASSTGTELGEQYF. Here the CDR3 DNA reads TGTGCCAGCAGCACCGGGACAGAACTTGGGGAGCAGTACTTC.

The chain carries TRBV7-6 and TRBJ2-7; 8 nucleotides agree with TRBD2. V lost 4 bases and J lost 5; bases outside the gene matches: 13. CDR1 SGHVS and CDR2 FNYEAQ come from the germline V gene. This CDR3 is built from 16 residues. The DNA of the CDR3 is TGTGCCAGCAGCTCGAGGACTAGCCGGACCATCCACGAGCAGTACTTC. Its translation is CASSSRTSRTIHEQYF. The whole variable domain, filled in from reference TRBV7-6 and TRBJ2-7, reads GAGVSQSPRYKVTKRGQDVALRCDPISGHVSLYWYRQALGQGPEFLTYFNYEAQQDKSGLPNDRFSAERPEGSISTLTIQRTEQRDSAMYRCASSSRTSRTIHEQYFGPGTRLTVT.

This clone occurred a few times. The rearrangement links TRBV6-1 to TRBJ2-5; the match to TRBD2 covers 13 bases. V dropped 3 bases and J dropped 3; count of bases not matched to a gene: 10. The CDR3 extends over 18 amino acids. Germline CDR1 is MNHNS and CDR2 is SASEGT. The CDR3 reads CASSEFPMGTSGKETQYF. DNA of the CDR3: TGTGCCAGCAGTGAGTTCCCGATGGGGACTAGCGGGAAAGAGACCCAGTACTTC.

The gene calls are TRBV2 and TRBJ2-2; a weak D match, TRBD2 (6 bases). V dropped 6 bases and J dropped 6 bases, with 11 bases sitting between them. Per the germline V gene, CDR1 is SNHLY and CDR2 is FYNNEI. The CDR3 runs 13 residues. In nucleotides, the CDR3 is TGTGCCAGCAGGTGGGGGAGGCCCGGGGAGCTGTTTTTT. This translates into CASRWGRPGELFF.